This T cell receptor beta chain was obtained from a study of T cell responses to AZD1222 COVID-19 vaccine. This clone was recorded a few times. The antigen is not known. The table came from immunoSEQ multiplex PCR; TCRdb's copy has only in-frame clones and leaves some out. The sample has 95,000 to 150,000 clones; more than 80% are singletons. Study results and caveats: Repertoires were sampled only after the peak T cell response. Regions left unmutated in variants are reportedly the target of nearly half of spike-specific TCRs. Donors, mostly white British, included more females; clonal diversity was possibly underestimated. Regions 160-218 and 743-854 held dominance among vaccine-associated CD4 TCRs, which spanned spike.

Sequenced here: peripheral blood, sampled 28 days after the second AZD1222 dose. The sequence derives from an adult who received the AZD1222 COVID-19 vaccine.

CDR3: CASSLWTGTNTGELFF. CDR3 nucleotides: TGTGCCAGCAGCCTGTGGACAGGAACGAACACCGGGGAGCTGTTTTTT. This sequence joins TRBV7-6 and TRBJ2-2; 7 nucleotides agree with TRBD1. The CDR3 contains 16 residues. V lost 5 bases and J lost 0; bases outside the gene matches: 6. CDR1 is SGHVS and CDR2 is FNYEAQ in the germline V gene.